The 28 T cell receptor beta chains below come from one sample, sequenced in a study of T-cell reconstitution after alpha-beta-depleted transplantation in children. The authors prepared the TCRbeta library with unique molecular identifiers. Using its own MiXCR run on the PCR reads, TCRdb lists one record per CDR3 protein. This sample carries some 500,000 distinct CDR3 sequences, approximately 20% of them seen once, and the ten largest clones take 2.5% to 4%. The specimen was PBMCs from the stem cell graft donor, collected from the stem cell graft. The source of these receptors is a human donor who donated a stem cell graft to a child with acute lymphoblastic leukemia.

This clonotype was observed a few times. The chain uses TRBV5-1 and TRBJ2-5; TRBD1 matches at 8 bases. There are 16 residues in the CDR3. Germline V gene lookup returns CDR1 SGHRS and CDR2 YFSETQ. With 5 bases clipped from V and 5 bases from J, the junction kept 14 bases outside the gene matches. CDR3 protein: CASRGDPGQVEETQYF. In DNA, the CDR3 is TGCGCCAGCAGAGGAGATCCGGGACAGGTCGAGGAGACCCAGTACTTC. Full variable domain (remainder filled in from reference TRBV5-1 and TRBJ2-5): KAGVTQTPRYLIKTRGQQVTLSCSPISGHRSVSWYQQTPGQGLQFLFEYFSETQRNKGNFPGRFSGRQFSNSRSEMNVSTLELGDSALYLCASRGDPGQVEETQYFGPGTRLLVL.

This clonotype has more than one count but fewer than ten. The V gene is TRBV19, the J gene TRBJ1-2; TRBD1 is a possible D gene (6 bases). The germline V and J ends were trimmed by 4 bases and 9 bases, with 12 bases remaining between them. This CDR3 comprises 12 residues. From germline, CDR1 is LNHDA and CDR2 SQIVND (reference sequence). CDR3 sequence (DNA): TGTGCCAGTAGTAGGACAGTCGGCAGCTACACCTTC. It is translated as CASSRTVGSYTF.

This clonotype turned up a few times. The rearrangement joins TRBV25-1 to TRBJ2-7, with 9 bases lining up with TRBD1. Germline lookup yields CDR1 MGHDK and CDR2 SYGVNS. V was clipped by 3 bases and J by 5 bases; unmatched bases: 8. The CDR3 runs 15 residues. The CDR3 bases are TGTGCCAGCAGTGATGTTGGGACAGGGTTCCACGAGCAGTACTTC. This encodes CASSDVGTGFHEQYF.

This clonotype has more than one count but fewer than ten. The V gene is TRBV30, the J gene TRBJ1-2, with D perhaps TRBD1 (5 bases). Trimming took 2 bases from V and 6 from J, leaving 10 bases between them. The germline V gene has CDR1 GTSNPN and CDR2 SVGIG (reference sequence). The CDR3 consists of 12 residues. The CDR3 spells CAWSTRVHGYTF. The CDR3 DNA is TGTGCCTGGAGTACCAGGGTCCATGGCTACACCTTC. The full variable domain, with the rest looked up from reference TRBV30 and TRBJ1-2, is SQTIHQWPATLVQPVGSPLSLECTVEGTSNPNLYWYRQAAGRGLQLLFYSVGIGQISSEVPQNLSASRPQDRQFILSSKKLLLSDSGFYLCAWSTRVHGYTFGSGTRLTVV.

The CDR3 loop reads CATSRDSVTGAGNIQYF. For the CDR3, the DNA is TGTGCCACCAGCAGAGATTCGGTAACAGGGGCCGGAAACATTCAGTACTTC. The J gene is TRBJ2-4, the V gene TRBV15, with 7 positions matching TRBD1. Germline-derived CDR1 and CDR2 are LNHNV and YYDKDF (reference sequence). J lost 6 bases, V lost 0 bases, and 11 bases had no gene match. The length of the CDR3 is 17 residues.

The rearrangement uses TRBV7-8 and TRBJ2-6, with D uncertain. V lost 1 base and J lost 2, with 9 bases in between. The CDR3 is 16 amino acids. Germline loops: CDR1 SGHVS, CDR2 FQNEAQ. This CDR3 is CASSLGRWPGANVLTF. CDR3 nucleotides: TGTGCCAGCAGCTTAGGGAGATGGCCTGGGGCCAACGTCCTGACTTTC. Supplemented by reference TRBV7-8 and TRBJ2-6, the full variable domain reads GAGVSQSPRYKVAKRGQDVALRCDPISGHVSLFWYQQALGQGPEFLTYFQNEAQLDKSGLPSDRFFAERPEGSVSTLKIQRTQQEDSAVYLCASSLGRWPGANVLTFGAGSRLTVL.

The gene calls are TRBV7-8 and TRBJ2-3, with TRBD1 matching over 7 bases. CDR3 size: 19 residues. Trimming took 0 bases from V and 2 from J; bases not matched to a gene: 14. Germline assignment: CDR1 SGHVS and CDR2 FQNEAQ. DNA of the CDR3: TGTGCCAGCAGCTTAGCGAGGGTCCGGGACAGAGCGTTCACAGATACGCAGTATTTT. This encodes CASSLARVRDRAFTDTQYF.

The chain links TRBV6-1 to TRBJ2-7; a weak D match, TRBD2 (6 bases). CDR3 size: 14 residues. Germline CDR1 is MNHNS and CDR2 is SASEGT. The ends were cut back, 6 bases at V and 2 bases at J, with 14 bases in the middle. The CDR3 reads CASRDLAFAYEQYF. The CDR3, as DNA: TGTGCCAGCAGGGATCTAGCGTTCGCCTACGAGCAGTACTTC.

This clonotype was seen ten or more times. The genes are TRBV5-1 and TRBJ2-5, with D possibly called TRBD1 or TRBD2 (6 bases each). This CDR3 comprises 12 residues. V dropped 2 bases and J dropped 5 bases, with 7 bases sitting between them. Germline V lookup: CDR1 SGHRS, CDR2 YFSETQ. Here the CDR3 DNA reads TGCGCCAGCAGCTTCGGGGGCGAGACCCAGTACTTC. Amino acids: CASSFGGETQYF.

The CDR3 spells CASSSLAGGRTGELFF. In nucleotides, the CDR3 is TGTGCCAGCAGTTCTCTAGCGGGAGGCAGGACCGGGGAGCTGTTTTTT. The chain uses TRBV14 and TRBJ2-2; 11 positions match TRBD2. Germline V lookup: CDR1 SGHDN, CDR2 FVKESK. J lost 5 bases, V lost 6 bases, and 8 bases had no gene match. The CDR3 length is 16 residues.

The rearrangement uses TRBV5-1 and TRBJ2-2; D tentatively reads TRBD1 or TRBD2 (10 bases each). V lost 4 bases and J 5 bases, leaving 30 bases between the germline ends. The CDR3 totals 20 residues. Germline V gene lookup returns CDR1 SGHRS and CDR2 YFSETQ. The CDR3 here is CASSRPRDRGSSGSTGELFF. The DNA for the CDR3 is TGCGCCAGCAGCCGCCCCCGGGACAGGGGTTCTAGCGGGAGTACCGGGGAGCTGTTTTTT.

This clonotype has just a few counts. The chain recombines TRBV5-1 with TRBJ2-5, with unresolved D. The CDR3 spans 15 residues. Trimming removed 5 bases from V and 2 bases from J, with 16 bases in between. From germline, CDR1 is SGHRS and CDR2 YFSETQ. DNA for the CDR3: TGCGCCAGCAGTCTGGCCATTCCCTTACAAGAGACCCAGTACTTC. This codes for CASSLAIPLQETQYF.

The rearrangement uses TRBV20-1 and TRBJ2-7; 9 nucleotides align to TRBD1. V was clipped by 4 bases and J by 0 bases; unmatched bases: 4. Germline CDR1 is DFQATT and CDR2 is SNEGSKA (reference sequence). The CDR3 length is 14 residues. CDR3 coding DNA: TGCAGTGCTATGGACAGGGGATTCTCCTACGAGCAGTACTTC. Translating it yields CSAMDRGFSYEQYF.

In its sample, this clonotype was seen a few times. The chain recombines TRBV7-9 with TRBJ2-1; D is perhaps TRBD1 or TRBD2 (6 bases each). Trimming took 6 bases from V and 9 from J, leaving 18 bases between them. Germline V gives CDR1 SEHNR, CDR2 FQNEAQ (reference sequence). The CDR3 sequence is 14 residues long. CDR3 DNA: TGTGCCAGCAGGCCCCCCGTCGGGGGCATTGAGCAGTTCTTC. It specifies CASRPPVGGIEQFF. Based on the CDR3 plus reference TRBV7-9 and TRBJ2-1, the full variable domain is DTGVSQNPRHKITKRGQNVTFRCDPISEHNRLYWYRQTLGQGPEFLTYFQNEAQLEKSRLLSDRFSAERPKGSFSTLEIQRTEQGDSAMYLCASRPPVGGIEQFFGPGTRLTVL.

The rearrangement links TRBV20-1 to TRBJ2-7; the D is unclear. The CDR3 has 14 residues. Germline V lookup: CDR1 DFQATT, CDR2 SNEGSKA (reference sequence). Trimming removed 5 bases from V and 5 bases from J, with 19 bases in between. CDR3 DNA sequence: TGCAGTGCTCCGCACCAACCTCTCCGCGACGAGCAGTACTTC. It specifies CSAPHQPLRDEQYF.

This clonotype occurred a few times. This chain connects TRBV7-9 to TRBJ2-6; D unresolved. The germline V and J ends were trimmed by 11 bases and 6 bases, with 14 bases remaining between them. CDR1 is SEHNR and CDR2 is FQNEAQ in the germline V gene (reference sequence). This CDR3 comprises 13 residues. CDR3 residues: CAPEVLLANVLTF. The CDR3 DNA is TGTGCCCCCGAAGTCCTATTGGCCAACGTCCTGACTTTC.

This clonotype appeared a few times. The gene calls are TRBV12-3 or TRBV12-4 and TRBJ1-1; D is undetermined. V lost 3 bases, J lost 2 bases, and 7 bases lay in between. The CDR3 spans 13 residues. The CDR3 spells CASSFVTNTEAFF. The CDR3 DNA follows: TGTGCCAGCAGTTTTGTCACTAACACTGAAGCTTTCTTT.

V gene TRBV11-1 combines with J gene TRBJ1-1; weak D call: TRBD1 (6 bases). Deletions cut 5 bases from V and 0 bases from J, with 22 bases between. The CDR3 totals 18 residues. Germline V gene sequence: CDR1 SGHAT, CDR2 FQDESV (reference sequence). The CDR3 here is CASSPPTGAYLLNTEAFF. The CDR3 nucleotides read TGTGCCAGCAGCCCACCAACGGGGGCTTACCTTCTGAACACTGAAGCTTTCTTT.

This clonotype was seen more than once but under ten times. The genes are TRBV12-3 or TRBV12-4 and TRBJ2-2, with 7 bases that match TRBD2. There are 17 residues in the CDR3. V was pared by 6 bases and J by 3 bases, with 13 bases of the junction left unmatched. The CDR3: CASSSPGREIDTGELFF. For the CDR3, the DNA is TGTGCCAGCAGCTCCCCCGGGCGGGAGATCGACACCGGGGAGCTGTTTTTT.

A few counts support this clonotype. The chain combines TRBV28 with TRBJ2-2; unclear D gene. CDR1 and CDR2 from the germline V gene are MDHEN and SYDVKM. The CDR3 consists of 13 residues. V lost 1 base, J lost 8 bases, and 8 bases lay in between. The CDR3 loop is CASSLYPEGELFF. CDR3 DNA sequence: TGTGCCAGCAGTTTATATCCTGAGGGGGAGCTGTTTTTT.

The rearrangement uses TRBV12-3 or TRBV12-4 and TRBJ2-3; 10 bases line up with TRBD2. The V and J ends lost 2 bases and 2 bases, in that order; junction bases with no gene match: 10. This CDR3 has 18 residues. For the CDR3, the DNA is TGTGCCAGCAGTTTAAATTTTGTAGCGGGAGGTCTCACAGATACGCAGTATTTT. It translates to CASSLNFVAGGLTDTQYF.

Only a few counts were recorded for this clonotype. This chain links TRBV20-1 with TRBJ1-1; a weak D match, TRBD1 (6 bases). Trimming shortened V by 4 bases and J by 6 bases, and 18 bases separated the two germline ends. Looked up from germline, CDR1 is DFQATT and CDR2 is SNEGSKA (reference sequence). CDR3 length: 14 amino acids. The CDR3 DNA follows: TGCAGTGCTACGAGTACAGGGTCGGGAGCTGAAGCTTTCTTT. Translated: CSATSTGSGAEAFF.

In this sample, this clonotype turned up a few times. For the CDR3, the DNA is TGCGCCAGCAGCTTTCCTGATCAAAAACTGTTTTTT. Its protein is CASSFPDQKLFF. The chain combines TRBV4-1 with TRBJ1-4; D remains unclear. Germline lookup yields CDR1 MGHRA and CDR2 YSYEKL. The CDR3 spans 12 residues. Trimming shortened V by 5 bases and J by 9 bases, and 10 bases separated the two germline ends.

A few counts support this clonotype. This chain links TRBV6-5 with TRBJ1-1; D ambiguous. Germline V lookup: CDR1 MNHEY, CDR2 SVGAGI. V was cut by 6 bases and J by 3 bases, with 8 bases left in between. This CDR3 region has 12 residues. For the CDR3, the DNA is TGTGCCAGCAGCCGGCCGGACACTGAAGCTTTCTTT. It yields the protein CASSRPDTEAFF.

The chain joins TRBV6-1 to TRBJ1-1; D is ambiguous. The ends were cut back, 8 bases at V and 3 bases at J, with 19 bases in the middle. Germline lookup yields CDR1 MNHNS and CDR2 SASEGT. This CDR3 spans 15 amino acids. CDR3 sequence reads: CASEVGERKYTEAFF. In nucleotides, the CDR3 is TGTGCCAGCGAAGTTGGCGAGAGGAAGTACACTGAAGCTTTCTTT.

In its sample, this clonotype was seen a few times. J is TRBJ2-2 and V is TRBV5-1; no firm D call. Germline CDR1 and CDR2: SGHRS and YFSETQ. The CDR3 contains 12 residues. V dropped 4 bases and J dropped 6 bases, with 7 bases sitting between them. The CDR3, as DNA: TGCGCCAGCAGCCCTCCAGCCGGGGAGCTGTTTTTT. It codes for CASSPPAGELFF.

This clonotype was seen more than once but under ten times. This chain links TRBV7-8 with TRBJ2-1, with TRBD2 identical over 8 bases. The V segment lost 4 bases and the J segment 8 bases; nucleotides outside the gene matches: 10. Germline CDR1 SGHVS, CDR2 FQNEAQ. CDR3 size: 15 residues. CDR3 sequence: CASSSYSGNGDEQFF. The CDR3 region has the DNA TGTGCCAGCAGCTCCTATAGCGGGAACGGCGATGAGCAGTTCTTC.

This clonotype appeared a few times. The CDR3 loop reads CASSDVPFREEQYF. The CDR3 DNA is TGCGCCAGCAGTGACGTACCTTTCCGCGAAGAGCAGTACTTC. The chain employs TRBV5-1 and TRBJ2-7; D gene ambiguous. This CDR3 is 14 amino acids long. With 5 bases removed from V and 7 bases from J, the gap between germline ends came to 19 bases. The V gene's germline CDR1 is SGHRS and CDR2 YFSETQ.